The present TCR beta chain was sequenced within a study of T cell changes during pregnancy in multiple sclerosis. This table comes from immunoSEQ multiplex PCR, and its TCRdb copy is limited to in-frame clones, with some not included. Among 70,000 or so clones listed, about nine tenths were seen once. The source was CD4+ T cells from peripheral blood mononuclear cells, collected after pregnancy. The sequence came from a female donor with multiple sclerosis, enrolled in a pregnancy study.

CDR3 loop: CASSPGQLNTGELFF. In DNA form, the CDR3 reads TGTGCCAGCAGTCCCGGACAGCTGAACACCGGGGAGCTGTTTTTT. The rearrangement links TRBV6-6 to TRBJ2-2, with a tentative D call TRBD1 (6 bases). The V gene's germline CDR1 is MNHNY and CDR2 SVGAGI (reference sequence). The CDR3 contains 15 residues. With 5 bases removed from V and 1 base from J, the gap between germline ends came to 11 bases.